The 26 T cell receptor beta chains below come from one sample, sequenced in a study of blood T cells in healthy people across ages. Together with a sample-barcoded 5' primer, a J-beta primer mix was included in a second PCR lasting about 6 to 11 cycles. TCRdb re-analysed the 5' RACE reads in MiXCR, keeping a single row per CDR3 protein. The sample carries roughly 800,000 distinct CDR3 sequences, 55% to 70% recorded once. The sample consisted of blood. The receptors were gathered from a man under 40 in good health.

The chain recombines TRBV28 with TRBJ2-1; TRBD2 aligns across 10 bases. The CDR3 contains 17 residues. Germline loops: CDR1 MDHEN, CDR2 SYDVKM. V gave up 2 bases and J gave up 5 bases; unmatched junction bases: 9. CDR3 nucleotide sequence: TGTGCCAGCAGTTTAGAGCTACTAGCGGGACTCAACAATGAGCAGTTCTTC. Encoded protein: CASSLELLAGLNNEQFF. The whole variable domain, filled in from reference TRBV28 and TRBJ2-1, reads DVKVTQSSRYLVKRTGEKVFLECVQDMDHENMFWYRQDPGLGLRLIYFSYDVKMKEKGDIPEGYSVSREKKERFSLILESASTNQTSMYLCASSLELLAGLNNEQFFGPGTRLTVL.

The chain couples TRBV7-2 to TRBJ2-7, with a tentative D call TRBD1 (6 bases). This CDR3 has 15 residues. Between the trimmed V and J ends, which lost 6 bases and 3 bases, there was a span of 18 bases. Germline CDR1 is SGHTA and CDR2 is FQGNSA. The CDR3 region is CASRAGEKGNYEQYF. The CDR3, as DNA: TGTGCCAGCAGGGCAGGGGAGAAAGGGAACTACGAGCAGTACTTC.

The CDR3 bases are TGCAGCGTACGGGACAGGGGTAACAATGAGCAGTTCTTC. Encoded protein: CSVRDRGNNEQFF. The chain is built from TRBV29-1 and TRBJ2-1; 10 bases line up with TRBD1. Germline lookup yields CDR1 SQVTM and CDR2 ANQGSEA. The CDR3 contains 13 residues. The V segment lost 6 bases and the J segment 5 bases; nucleotides outside the gene matches: 4.

The gene calls are TRBV18 and TRBJ2-1; D tentatively fits TRBD1 or TRBD2 (5 bases each). Germline CDR1 is KGHSH and CDR2 is LQKENI. V dropped 2 bases and J dropped 5 bases, with 10 bases sitting between them. The CDR3 extends over 14 amino acids. CDR3 sequence: CASSPSGPNNEQFF. The CDR3 DNA reads TGTGCCAGCTCACCATCGGGACCTAACAATGAGCAGTTCTTC.

The chain couples TRBV4-3 to TRBJ1-2; TRBD1 matches 8 bases. Germline-derived CDR1 and CDR2 are LGHNA and YSLEER. V lost 1 base, J lost 7 bases, and 8 bases stayed unmatched. The CDR3 is 15 residues long. CDR3 DNA sequence: TGCGCCAGCAGCCAAGGACCCAAACAGGGGGGTGGCTACACCTTC. This gives the protein CASSQGPKQGGGYTF.

The chain links TRBV11-2 to TRBJ2-5, with TRBD2 matching over 7 bases. The J call is doubtful: the DNA matches TRBJ2-7 better. Germline-derived CDR1 and CDR2 are SGHAT and FQNNGV. This CDR3 contains 14 residues. In nucleotides, the CDR3 is TGTGCCAGCAGCGTAGCGGGTAGCTACTACGAGCAGTACTTC. The encoded protein is CASSVAGSYYEQYF.

The chain is built from TRBV5-6 and TRBJ2-7; the D gene is possibly TRBD1 (5 bases). Between the trimmed V and J ends, which lost 1 base and 7 bases, there was a span of 18 bases. The CDR3 covers 15 residues. CDR1 SGHDT and CDR2 YYEEEE come from the germline V gene. The CDR3 loop reads CASSLTSTASEEQYF. The CDR3 DNA reads TGTGCCAGCAGCTTGACCTCGACAGCCTCCGAAGAGCAGTACTTC.

There are a few counts of this clonotype. CDR3 nucleotides: TGTGCCAGCAGCTCCCATTTAGGCAGCTCTGGGGCCAACGTCCTGACTTTC. Encoded protein: CASSSHLGSSGANVLTF. The chain joins TRBV9 to TRBJ2-6; D uncertain. V was trimmed by 4 bases and J by 0 bases, leaving 14 bases between them. Per the germline V gene, CDR1 is SGDLS and CDR2 is YYNGEE. This CDR3 spans 17 amino acids.

This clonotype was picked up a small number of times. The gene calls are TRBV24-1 and TRBJ2-1, with D perhaps being TRBD1 or TRBD2 (5 bases each). This CDR3 is 11 amino acids long. Germline V gene data show CDR1 as KGHDR and CDR2 as SFDVKD. V shed 2 bases and J shed 10 bases, with 5 bases lying between them. The CDR3 is CATSDWGEQFF. CDR3 DNA sequence: TGTGCCACCAGTGATTGGGGGGAGCAGTTCTTC.

CDR3 bases: TGTGCCAGCAGCGTGGACCCACCGAGGGCAGATACGCAGTATTTT. This gives the protein CASSVDPPRADTQYF. The chain recombines TRBV28 with TRBJ2-3, with D possibly TRBD2 on 5 matching bases. The germline CDR1 and CDR2 sequences are MDHEN and SYDVKM. The CDR3 is 15 amino acids. With 6 bases removed from V and 4 bases from J, the gap between germline ends came to 17 bases.

V gene TRBV7-2 combines with J gene TRBJ2-1; the D is unclear. The CDR3 spans 15 residues. Germline V CDR1 and CDR2: SGHTA, FQGNSA. V lost 4 bases, J lost 8 bases, and 18 bases lay in between. The CDR3 DNA reads TGTGCCAGCAGCTGGGCCCCTGCGGCGTACGATGAGCAGTTCTTC. The encoded protein is CASSWAPAAYDEQFF.

This clonotype occurred a few times. The V gene is TRBV7-2, the J gene TRBJ1-5, with 11 bases aligning to TRBD1. V lost 1 base to trimming and J lost 5 bases; unmatched junction nucleotides: 4. The CDR3 sequence is 16 residues long. Germline CDR1 and CDR2: SGHTA and FQGNSA. As DNA, the CDR3 is TGTGCCAGCAGCTTAGGGGACAGGGGGTACGATCAGCCCCAGCATTTT. It is translated as CASSLGDRGYDQPQHF. The complete variable domain, with remaining parts taken from reference TRBV7-2 and TRBJ1-5, reads GAGVSQSPSNKVTEKGKDVELRCDPISGHTALYWYRQSLGQGLEFLIYFQGNSAPDKSGLPSDRFSAERTGGSVSTLTIQRTQQEDSAVYLCASSLGDRGYDQPQHFGDGTRLSIL.

The V gene is TRBV27, the J gene TRBJ1-5, with unresolved D. Between the trimmed V and J ends, which lost 6 bases and 2 bases, there was a span of 11 bases. Per the germline V gene, CDR1 is MNHEY and CDR2 is SMNVEV (reference sequence). The CDR3 consists of 14 residues. The CDR3 reads CASSPRVGNQPQHF. The CDR3 DNA reads as TGTGCCAGCAGCCCGAGGGTTGGCAATCAGCCCCAGCATTTT.

This clonotype has only a few counts. The chain couples TRBV7-2 to TRBJ2-3; 7 bases are a match to TRBD2. V trimming: 5 bases; J trimming: 0 bases; junction bases outside the gene matches: 5. This CDR3 has 15 amino acids. Germline assignment: CDR1 SGHTA and CDR2 FQGNSA. DNA of the CDR3: TGTGCCAGCAGCCACCAGCGGGGAAGCACAGATACGCAGTATTTT. Its protein product is CASSHQRGSTDTQYF.

This rearrangement joins TRBV12-3 or TRBV12-4 to TRBJ1-1, with 7 bases lining up with TRBD1. This CDR3 has 16 amino acids. V lost 5 bases to trimming and J lost 4 bases; unmatched junction nucleotides: 13. As DNA, the CDR3 is TGTGCCAGCAGTGCGTACACAGGGGTTGATGTCACTGAAGCTTTCTTT. Protein: CASSAYTGVDVTEAFF.

The chain is built from TRBV11-2 and TRBJ2-7; 8 bases agree with TRBD1. The J call may be in error: the DNA end matches TRBJ2-5 better. The CDR3 contains 16 residues. The germline V gene encodes CDR1 SGHAT and CDR2 FQNNGV. CDR3 in DNA: TGTGCCAGCAGCTTAGCGGCAGGGGGCCTTTTGGAGACCCAGTACTTC. Encoded protein: CASSLAAGGLLETQYF.

The rearrangement links TRBV12-3 or TRBV12-4 to TRBJ2-7; no clear D gene. Trimming shortened V by 1 base and J by 7 bases, and 8 bases separated the two germline ends. This CDR3 has 12 amino acids. The CDR3 protein is CASSLGSIEQYF. The CDR3 DNA is TGTGCCAGCAGTTTAGGGAGTATTGAGCAGTACTTC.

The chain has TRBV20-1 and TRBJ2-5; D may be TRBD2 (5 bases). The CDR3 runs 16 residues. The germline V and J ends were trimmed by 3 bases and 0 bases, with 17 bases remaining between them. Germline CDR1 reads DFQATT; CDR2 reads SNEGSKA (reference sequence). CDR3 bases: TGCAGTGCTAGGGCCGCGAGTGGCGGGTACCAAGAGACCCAGTACTTC. Translation: CSARAASGGYQETQYF.

There are a few counts of this clonotype. The chain couples TRBV10-3 to TRBJ2-7; D not resolved. CDR1 and CDR2 (germline): ENHRY, SYGVKD. The V gene lost 1 base and the J gene lost 5 bases, with 12 bases spanning the gap. The CDR3 has 14 amino acids. CDR3 sequence reads: CAISEYGPTDEQYF. Written as DNA, the CDR3 is TGTGCCATCAGTGAGTATGGACCCACCGACGAGCAGTACTTC.

The gene calls are TRBV29-1 and TRBJ2-3; the match to TRBD2 covers 10 bases. CDR3 length: 20 amino acids. Per germline, CDR1 SQVTM and CDR2 ANQGSEA. The junction had 26 bases not matched to a gene; V was cut back by 8 bases and J by 3 bases. In DNA, the CDR3 is TGCAGCTCTCTCCCGAGCGGGGTAGAAGCGGGGGGGCCCAAGACAGATACGCAGTATTTT. Translation gives CSSLPSGVEAGGPKTDTQYF.

The chain uses TRBV28 and TRBJ2-1, with D possibly being TRBD2 (5 bases). The CDR3 spans 16 residues. Germline V lookup: CDR1 MDHEN, CDR2 SYDVKM. The ends were cut back, 3 bases at V and 1 base at J, with 13 bases in the middle. The CDR3 bases are TGTGCCAGCAGTTTCCGCCGCGGGTTGTCCTACAATGAGCAGTTCTTC. This encodes CASSFRRGLSYNEQFF. The whole variable domain, filled in from reference TRBV28 and TRBJ2-1, reads DVKVTQSSRYLVKRTGEKVFLECVQDMDHENMFWYRQDPGLGLRLIYFSYDVKMKEKGDIPEGYSVSREKKERFSLILESASTNQTSMYLCASSFRRGLSYNEQFFGPGTRLTVL.

The J gene is TRBJ2-1, the V gene TRBV11-2; D unclear. Trimming pared 0 bases from V and 10 bases from J, leaving 10 bases between. Germline CDR1 and CDR2: SGHAT and FQNNGV. The CDR3 length is 13 residues. In DNA form, the CDR3 reads TGTGCCAGCAGCTTAGAGACGACATACGAGCAGTTCTTC. It translates to CASSLETTYEQFF.

This chain joins TRBV7-9 and TRBJ1-2; D remains ambiguous. Trimming left V 5 bases short and J 5 bases short, with 12 bases between. The CDR3 contains 13 residues. Germline CDR1 reads SEHNR; CDR2 reads FQNEAQ (reference sequence). CDR3 region: CASSPSGVYGYTF. CDR3 DNA: TGTGCCAGCAGCCCCTCGGGAGTTTATGGCTACACCTTC.

This clonotype was seen only a few times. V gene TRBV3-1 combines with J gene TRBJ2-7; TRBD1 matches 9 bases. CDR1 is LGHDT and CDR2 is YNNKEL in the germline V gene (reference sequence). The V segment lost 7 bases and the J segment 5 bases; nucleotides outside the gene matches: 3. The CDR3 loop spans 12 amino acids. For the CDR3, the DNA is TGTGCCAGCACCGGGACAGGGAACGAGCAGTACTTC. It codes for CASTGTGNEQYF.

V usage is TRBV7-2 and J usage is TRBJ1-1; D is undetermined. CDR3 length: 14 residues. CDR1 is SGHTA and CDR2 is FQGNSA in the germline V gene. V lost 1 base to trimming and J lost 7 bases, with 13 bases between them. The CDR3, as DNA: TGTGCCAGCAGCTTAGTCAAGGGCCTCTATGAAGCTTTCTTT. Translated, it gives CASSLVKGLYEAFF.

The chain employs TRBV6-6 and TRBJ2-3, with 7 bases that match TRBD2. The trim removed 4 bases at V and 4 bases at J, leaving 14 bases unmatched. The CDR3 is 17 residues long. Germline-derived CDR1 and CDR2 are MNHNY and SVGAGI (reference sequence). The CDR3 DNA reads TGTGCCAGCAGTTCGGGCCTAGCGGTAGGAGATGCAGATACGCAGTATTTT. Encoded protein: CASSSGLAVGDADTQYF.